This entry lists 25 T cell receptor beta chains sequenced from one sample in a study of identical twins. TCRdb itself ran the 5' RACE reads through MiXCR, one entry per CDR3 protein. The sample carries a few hundred thousand distinct CDR3 sequences, about 12% recorded once. These data were likewise used in another study, on yellow fever vaccine responses in identical twins.

The sample taken for sequencing was CD8+ T cells sorted from blood. The receptors were gathered from a woman under 30 in good health.

At least ten counts were recorded for this clonotype. The chain has TRBV7-9 and TRBJ1-1; D uncertain. The CDR3 is 11 residues long. V was cut by 7 bases and J by 3 bases, with 6 bases left in between. Per the germline V gene, CDR1 is SEHNR and CDR2 is FQNEAQ (reference sequence). CDR3 sequence reads: CASTSDTEAFF. DNA for the CDR3: TGTGCCAGCACTTCGGACACTGAAGCTTTCTTT. Using reference TRBV7-9 and TRBJ1-1 for the parts outside the CDR3, the full variable domain is DTGVSQNPRHKITKRGQNVTFRCDPISEHNRLYWYRQTLGQGPEFLTYFQNEAQLEKSRLLSDRFSAERPKGSFSTLEIQRTEQGDSAMYLCASTSDTEAFFGQGTRLTVV.

The sample holds a few counts of this clonotype. The gene calls are TRBV14 and TRBJ2-6, with D uncertain. Germline V gene sequence: CDR1 SGHDN, CDR2 FVKESK. This CDR3 has 15 residues. V was trimmed by 4 bases and J by 0 bases, leaving 7 bases between them. The CDR3 reads CASSPPASGANVLTF. The CDR3, as DNA: TGTGCCAGCAGCCCACCGGCCTCTGGGGCCAACGTCCTGACTTTC.

The V gene is TRBV29-1, the J gene TRBJ2-1; D perhaps matches TRBD2 (6 bases). CDR1 is SQVTM, CDR2 ANQGSEA, per germline. V gave up 3 bases and J gave up 3 bases, with 12 bases separating them. The CDR3 covers 14 residues. The CDR3 loop reads CSVEGTLLYNEQFF. DNA for the CDR3: TGCAGCGTTGAGGGGACTCTCCTCTACAATGAGCAGTTCTTC.

The sample holds a few counts of this clonotype. The V gene is TRBV5-5, the J gene TRBJ2-1, with a tentative D call TRBD1 (6 bases). V was shortened by 3 bases and J by 6 bases, with 19 bases between the two germline ends. The CDR3 sequence is 16 residues long. The germline V gene has CDR1 SGHKS and CDR2 YYEKEE (reference sequence). CDR3 nucleotide sequence: TGTGCCAGCAGCTATCGCCTTGGGGGCCTAAGCAATGAGCAGTTCTTC. Its protein is CASSYRLGGLSNEQFF.

The chain carries TRBV2 and TRBJ1-1; 9 bases match TRBD1. CDR1 is SNHLY, CDR2 FYNNEI, per germline. The CDR3 loop spans 19 amino acids. The V and J ends lost 0 bases and 1 base, in that order; junction bases with no gene match: 12. The CDR3 region is CASSEAGTGLSFWNTEAFF. In nucleotides, the CDR3 is TGTGCCAGCAGTGAAGCCGGGACAGGGCTATCTTTTTGGAACACTGAAGCTTTCTTT.

The chain joins TRBV2 to TRBJ2-5; 9 bases agree with TRBD2. The CDR3 is made up of 15 amino acids. With 3 bases clipped from V and 3 bases from J, the junction kept 5 bases outside the gene matches. Germline V CDR1 and CDR2: SNHLY, FYNNEI. CDR3 region: CASSEGIAGEETQYF. CDR3 DNA: TGTGCCAGCAGTGAGGGTATAGCGGGAGAAGAGACCCAGTACTTC.

This clonotype has only a few counts. This rearrangement joins TRBV27 to TRBJ2-1, with D possibly matching TRBD2 (5 bases). Trimming pared 4 bases from V and 8 bases from J, leaving 15 bases between. Germline loops: CDR1 MNHEY, CDR2 SMNVEV (reference sequence). CDR3 length equals 14 residues. The CDR3 sequence: CASSSGGVGDEQFF. The CDR3 DNA is TGTGCCAGCAGTTCGGGTGGGGTCGGGGATGAGCAGTTCTTC.

This clonotype was picked up a small number of times. V is TRBV6-1 and J is TRBJ1-1; D may be TRBD1 (6 bases). This CDR3 spans 14 amino acids. The ends were cut back, 7 bases at V and 4 bases at J, with 16 bases in the middle. Germline assignment: CDR1 MNHNS and CDR2 SASEGT. CDR3 nucleotides: TGTGCCAGCAATCCGGGGGGCCTAGGCACTGAAGCTTTCTTT. This gives the protein CASNPGGLGTEAFF.

This clonotype has more than one count but fewer than ten. The genes are TRBV28 and TRBJ1-4; the D is unclear. Trimming shortened V by 6 bases and J by 2 bases, and 13 bases separated the two germline ends. The germline V gene encodes CDR1 MDHEN and CDR2 SYDVKM. CDR3 size: 15 residues. Here the CDR3 reads CASRRIMRTNEKLFF. The CDR3, as DNA: TGTGCCAGCAGGCGGATAATGAGGACTAATGAAAAACTGTTTTTT.

The V gene is TRBV3-1, the J gene TRBJ2-3; tentatively, D is TRBD2 (5 bases). Per the germline V gene, CDR1 is LGHDT and CDR2 is YNNKEL (reference sequence). V lost 1 base, J lost 1 base, and 9 bases lay in between. This CDR3 is 15 amino acids long. CDR3 region: CASSQAPAGTDTQYF. The CDR3 nucleotides read TGTGCCAGCAGCCAAGCGCCAGCGGGCACAGATACGCAGTATTTT.

This clonotype was found many times. The CDR3 spells CASSQGQGRAEAFF. As DNA, the CDR3 is TGCGCCAGCAGCCAAGGACAGGGTAGGGCTGAAGCTTTCTTT. The genes are TRBV4-1 and TRBJ1-1; TRBD1 agrees at 7 bases. V lost 1 base to trimming and J lost 6 bases; unmatched junction nucleotides: 5. CDR1 is MGHRA, CDR2 YSYEKL, per germline. This CDR3 comprises 14 residues.

There are many counts of this clonotype. V gene TRBV12-3 or TRBV12-4 combines with J gene TRBJ2-5; TRBD1 is a possible D gene (6 bases). The CDR3 is 15 residues long. The V gene lost 0 bases and the J gene lost 3 bases, with 11 bases spanning the gap. The CDR3 loop reads CASSLARTDKETQYF. Here the CDR3 DNA reads TGTGCCAGCAGTTTAGCCAGGACAGACAAAGAGACCCAGTACTTC.

The chain has TRBV27 and TRBJ2-7; D may be TRBD2 (6 bases). The CDR3 has 15 residues. The germline V and J ends were trimmed by 3 bases and 2 bases, with 14 bases remaining between them. Germline V lookup: CDR1 MNHEY, CDR2 SMNVEV (reference sequence). DNA of the CDR3: TGTGCCAGCAGTTTGGGGCGGGACCAGACCTACGAGCAGTACTTC. Amino acid sequence: CASSLGRDQTYEQYF.

This clonotype was counted many times. The CDR3: CATKGTGELFF. The CDR3 DNA is TGTGCCACCAAGGGGACCGGGGAGCTGTTTTTT. This sequence joins TRBV6-5 and TRBJ2-2, with D tentatively TRBD1 (5 bases). The V and J ends lost 10 bases and 5 bases respectively, with 8 bases between them. The germline V gene has CDR1 MNHEY and CDR2 SVGAGI. This CDR3 spans 11 amino acids.

This clonotype was recorded a few times. The chain recombines TRBV20-1 with TRBJ1-1; D not certain. Germline CDR1 is DFQATT and CDR2 is SNEGSKA (reference sequence). The CDR3 has 11 amino acids. The CDR3 region is CSPNSYTEAFF. The CDR3, as DNA: TGCAGCCCGAATAGTTACACTGAAGCTTTCTTT.

This chain joins TRBV12-3 or TRBV12-4 and TRBJ2-3; tentative D call: TRBD1 (5 bases). The CDR3 has 16 residues. Trimming cost V 6 bases and J 2 bases, with 18 bases left between them. CDR3 sequence reads: CASSPDNGAITDTQYF. CDR3 bases: TGTGCCAGCAGCCCGGACAACGGAGCAATCACAGATACGCAGTATTTT.

This rearrangement joins TRBV4-1 to TRBJ2-7; 15 bases are a match to TRBD2. V trimming: 2 bases; J trimming: 5 bases; junction bases outside the gene matches: 16. The CDR3 extends over 20 amino acids. Germline values: CDR1 MGHRA, CDR2 YSYEKL. The CDR3: CASSQLRTSGRAYGTNEQYF. The CDR3 nucleotides are TGCGCCAGCAGCCAACTACGGACTAGCGGGAGGGCGTATGGGACCAACGAGCAGTACTTC.

The V and J genes are TRBV6-6 and TRBJ2-1; D might be TRBD2 (6 bases). Trimming left V 6 bases short and J 8 bases short, with 14 bases between. The CDR3 has 13 amino acids. Per germline, CDR1 MNHNY and CDR2 SVGAGI (reference sequence). CDR3 in DNA: TGTGCCAGCAGGGGAGACTGGGGGGATGAGCAGTTCTTC. It encodes CASRGDWGDEQFF.

In its sample, this clonotype was seen a few times. The genes are TRBV14 and TRBJ2-3; D gene ambiguous. V lost 6 bases, J lost 4 bases, and 11 bases lay in between. The CDR3 loop spans 13 amino acids. Germline V gene data show CDR1 as SGHDN and CDR2 as FVKESK. CDR3 protein: CASSLVFSDTQYF. CDR3 sequence (DNA): TGTGCCAGCAGTCTCGTTTTTTCAGATACGCAGTATTTT.

This clonotype was counted only a few times. V usage is TRBV12-3 or TRBV12-4 and J usage is TRBJ2-2, with a tentative D call TRBD1 (6 bases). The CDR3 is 14 residues long. Trimming shortened V by 6 bases and J by 3 bases, and 11 bases separated the two germline ends. CDR3 residues: CASSRDTYTGELFF. As DNA, the CDR3 is TGTGCCAGCAGCCGGGACACTTACACCGGGGAGCTGTTTTTT.

This clonotype was observed many times. The chain recombines TRBV7-9 with TRBJ2-7, with D maybe TRBD1 (5 bases). V lost 5 bases and J lost 1, with 12 bases in between. This CDR3 has 14 amino acids. Germline-derived CDR1 and CDR2 are SEHNR and FQNEAQ (reference sequence). The CDR3 DNA sequence: TGTGCCAGCAGCCACCCGACAGCGTCCTACGAGCAGTACTTC. As protein: CASSHPTASYEQYF.

The chain uses TRBV27 and TRBJ2-7, with D unclear. The CDR3 extends over 13 amino acids. Germline V gives CDR1 MNHEY, CDR2 SMNVEV (reference sequence). V lost 5 bases, J lost 0 bases, and 8 bases lay in between. This chain's CDR3 is CASSDGFSYEQYF. CDR3 DNA sequence: TGTGCCAGCAGTGATGGGTTCTCCTACGAGCAGTACTTC.

Only a few counts were recorded for this clonotype. This CDR3 is CASSDEDYNEQFF. The CDR3 DNA is TGTGCCAGCAGTGACGAAGATTACAATGAGCAGTTCTTC. The genes are TRBV6-1 and TRBJ2-1; no firm D call. The germline gives CDR1 MNHNS, CDR2 SASEGT. Trimming stripped 3 bases from V and 4 bases from J, with 7 bases between. The CDR3 has 13 residues.

The rearrangement uses TRBV27 and TRBJ2-3; 9 bases are shared with TRBD1. The CDR3 runs to 15 residues. CDR1 and CDR2 (germline): MNHEY, SMNVEV (reference sequence). V shed 7 bases and J 4 bases; nucleotides not matched to a gene: 9. The CDR3, as DNA: TGTGCCAGCACCCTGGGACAGGGCGCAGCAGATACGCAGTATTTT. Its protein product is CASTLGQGAADTQYF.

The chain combines TRBV2 with TRBJ2-5; unclear D gene. The CDR3 contains 14 residues. The V end lost 3 bases, the J end lost 5 bases, and 13 bases lay between the germline ends. Germline V gene sequence: CDR1 SNHLY, CDR2 FYNNEI. For the CDR3, the DNA is TGTGCCAGCAGTGACTTTAGTTCCAGGGAGACCCAGTACTTC. Encoded protein: CASSDFSSRETQYF.